This TCR beta chain was captured in a study of T cells after yellow fever vaccination. For the study at large: Libraries from low-cell-number fractions were prepared with the SMART-Seq v4 Ultra Low Input RNA kit.

CDR3 length equals 13 residues. V was trimmed by 3 bases and J by 8 bases, leaving 13 bases between them. TCRdb ran MiXCR on the 5' RACE reads and lists one entry per CDR3 protein. The sample yields about 69,000 distinct CDR3 sequences, 5.9% seen once. This clonotype was seen repeatedly, ten times or more. J is TRBJ1-2 and V is TRBV12-3 or TRBV12-4; maybe TRBD1 (5 bases). Sequenced material: CD4+ T cells sorted from PBMCs, taken more than 13 days after the first yellow fever vaccination. This sequence originates from a man aged 18-30 years who received the YFV17D yellow fever vaccine. The DNA of the CDR3 is TGTGCCAGCAGTTTGCAAGGGGCCCTGGGCTACACCTTC. Its translation: CASSLQGALGYTF.